This T cell receptor (beta chain) stems from a study of cytomegalovirus exposure and HLA in healthy donors. Across the whole study: Roughly 89 million unique TCR sequences came from HLA-typed donors in an early release.

Germline lookup yields CDR1 MNHNS and CDR2 SASEGT. The CDR3 contains 14 residues. V was clipped by 7 bases and J by 3 bases; unmatched bases: 8. 13 Jbeta primers and 60 Vbeta primers were used for the PCR. Repertoires were generated with immunoSEQ multiplex PCR, while TCRdb's copy carries only in-frame clones and drops some. The sample has under 35,000 clones, around two thirds seen once. This clone was counted between two and nine times. The chain recombines TRBV6-1 with TRBJ1-2; 7 bases agree with TRBD1. The receptor was derived from a man in his fifties or sixties in good health and CMV-seropositive. Sequencing was carried out using PBMCs. The DNA of the CDR3 is TGTGCCAGCAAATGGGCAGGGGGAGACTATGGCTACACCTTC. It yields the protein CASKWAGGDYGYTF.